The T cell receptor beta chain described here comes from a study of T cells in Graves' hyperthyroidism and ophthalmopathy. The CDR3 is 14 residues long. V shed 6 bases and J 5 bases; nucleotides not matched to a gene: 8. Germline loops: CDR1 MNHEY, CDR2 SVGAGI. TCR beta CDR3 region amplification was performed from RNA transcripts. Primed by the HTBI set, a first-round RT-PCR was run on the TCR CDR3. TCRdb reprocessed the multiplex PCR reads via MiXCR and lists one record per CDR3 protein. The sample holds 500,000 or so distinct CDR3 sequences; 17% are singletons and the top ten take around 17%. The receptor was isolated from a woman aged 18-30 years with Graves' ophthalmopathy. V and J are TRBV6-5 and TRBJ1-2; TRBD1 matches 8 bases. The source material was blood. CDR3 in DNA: TGTGCCAGCAGATACAGGGGGGGCCCTTATGGCTACACCTTC. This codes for CASRYRGGPYGYTF.